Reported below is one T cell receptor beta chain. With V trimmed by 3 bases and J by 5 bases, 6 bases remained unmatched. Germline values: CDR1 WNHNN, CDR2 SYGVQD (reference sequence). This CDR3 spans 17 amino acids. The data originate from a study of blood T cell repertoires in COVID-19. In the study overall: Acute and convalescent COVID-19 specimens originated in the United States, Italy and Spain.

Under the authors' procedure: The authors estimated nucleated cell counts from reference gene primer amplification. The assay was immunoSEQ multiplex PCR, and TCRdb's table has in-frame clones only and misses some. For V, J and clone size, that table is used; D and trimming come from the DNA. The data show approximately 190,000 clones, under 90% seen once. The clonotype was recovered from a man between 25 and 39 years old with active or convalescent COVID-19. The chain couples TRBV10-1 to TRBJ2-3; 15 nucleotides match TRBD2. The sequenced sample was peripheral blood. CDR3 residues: CASSDTGLAGGGDTQYF. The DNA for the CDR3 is TGCGCCAGCAGTGATACGGGACTAGCGGGAGGAGGAGATACGCAGTATTTT.